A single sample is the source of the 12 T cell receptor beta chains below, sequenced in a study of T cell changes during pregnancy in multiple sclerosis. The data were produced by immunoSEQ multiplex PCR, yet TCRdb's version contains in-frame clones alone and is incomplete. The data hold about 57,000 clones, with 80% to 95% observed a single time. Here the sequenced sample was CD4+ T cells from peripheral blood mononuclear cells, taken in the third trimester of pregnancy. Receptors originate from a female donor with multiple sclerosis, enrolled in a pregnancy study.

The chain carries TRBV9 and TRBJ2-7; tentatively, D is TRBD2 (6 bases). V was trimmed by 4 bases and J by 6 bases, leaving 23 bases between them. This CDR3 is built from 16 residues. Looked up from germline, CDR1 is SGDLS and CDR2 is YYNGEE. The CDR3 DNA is TGTGCCAGCAGCCCCCACGGGGTGGGGGAGGTCGCCGAGCAGTACTTC. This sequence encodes CASSPHGVGEVAEQYF.

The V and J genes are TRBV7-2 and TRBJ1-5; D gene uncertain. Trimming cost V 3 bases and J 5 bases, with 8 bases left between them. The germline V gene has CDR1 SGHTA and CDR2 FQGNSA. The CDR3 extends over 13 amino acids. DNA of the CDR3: TGTGCCAGCAGCTTCGTGGCTCATCAGCCCCAGCATTTT. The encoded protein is CASSFVAHQPQHF. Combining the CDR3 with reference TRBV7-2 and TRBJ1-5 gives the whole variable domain GAGVSQSPSNKVTEKGKDVELRCDPISGHTALYWYRQSLGQGLEFLIYFQGNSAPDKSGLPSDRFSAERTGGSVSTLTIQRTQQEDSAVYLCASSFVAHQPQHFGDGTRLSIL.

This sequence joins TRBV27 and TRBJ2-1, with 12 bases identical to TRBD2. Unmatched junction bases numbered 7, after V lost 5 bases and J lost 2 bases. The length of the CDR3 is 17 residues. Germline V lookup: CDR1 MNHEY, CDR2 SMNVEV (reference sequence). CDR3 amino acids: CASSTRTSGATYNEQFF. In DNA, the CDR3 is TGTGCCAGCAGTACCCGGACTAGCGGGGCGACCTACAATGAGCAGTTCTTC.

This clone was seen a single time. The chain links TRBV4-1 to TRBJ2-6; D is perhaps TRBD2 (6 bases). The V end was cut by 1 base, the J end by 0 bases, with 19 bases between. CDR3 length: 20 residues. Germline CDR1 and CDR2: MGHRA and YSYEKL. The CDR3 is CASSQVLGGVGISGANVLTF. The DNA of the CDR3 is TGCGCCAGCAGCCAAGTTTTAGGAGGGGTGGGGATCTCTGGGGCCAACGTCCTGACTTTC.

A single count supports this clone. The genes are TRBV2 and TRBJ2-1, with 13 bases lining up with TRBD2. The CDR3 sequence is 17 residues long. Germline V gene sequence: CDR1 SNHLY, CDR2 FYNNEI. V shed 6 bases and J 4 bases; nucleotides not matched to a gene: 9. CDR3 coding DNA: TGTGCCAGCAGCTACTCCGGACTAGCGGGGGTATACAATGAGCAGTTCTTC. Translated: CASSYSGLAGVYNEQFF.

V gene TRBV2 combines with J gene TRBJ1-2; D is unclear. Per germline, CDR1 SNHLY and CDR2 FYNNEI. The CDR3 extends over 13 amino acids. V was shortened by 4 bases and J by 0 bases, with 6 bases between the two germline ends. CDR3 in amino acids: CASSGETNYGYTF. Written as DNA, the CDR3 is TGTGCCAGCAGTGGGGAGACTAACTATGGCTACACCTTC.

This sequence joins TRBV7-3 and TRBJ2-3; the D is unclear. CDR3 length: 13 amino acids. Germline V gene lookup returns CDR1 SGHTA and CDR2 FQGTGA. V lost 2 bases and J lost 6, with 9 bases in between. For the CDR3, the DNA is TGTGCCAGCAGCTTAGGTCCTCGGGATACGCAGTATTTT. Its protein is CASSLGPRDTQYF.

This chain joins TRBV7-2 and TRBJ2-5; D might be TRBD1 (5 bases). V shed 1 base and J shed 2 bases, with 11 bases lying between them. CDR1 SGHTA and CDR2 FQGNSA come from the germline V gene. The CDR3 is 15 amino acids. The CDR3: CASSLDQGKQETQYF. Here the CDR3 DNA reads TGTGCCAGCAGCTTAGACCAGGGAAAACAAGAGACCCAGTACTTC.

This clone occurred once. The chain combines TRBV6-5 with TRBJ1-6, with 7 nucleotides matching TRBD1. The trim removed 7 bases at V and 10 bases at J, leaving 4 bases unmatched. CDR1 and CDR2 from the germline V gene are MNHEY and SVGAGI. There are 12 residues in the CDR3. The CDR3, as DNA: TGTGCCAGCACTACAGGGGAGTCACCCCTCCACTTT. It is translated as CASTTGESPLHF.

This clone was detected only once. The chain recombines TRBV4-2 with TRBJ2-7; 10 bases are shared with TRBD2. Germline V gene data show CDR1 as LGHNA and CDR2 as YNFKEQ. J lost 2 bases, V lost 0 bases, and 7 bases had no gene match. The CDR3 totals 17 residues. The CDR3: CASSQDPSGGPAYEQYF. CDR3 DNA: TGTGCCAGCAGCCAAGATCCTAGCGGGGGCCCCGCCTACGAGCAGTACTTC.

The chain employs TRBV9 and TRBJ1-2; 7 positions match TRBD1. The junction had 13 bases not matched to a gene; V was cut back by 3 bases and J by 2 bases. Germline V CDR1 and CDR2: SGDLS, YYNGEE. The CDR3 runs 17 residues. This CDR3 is CASSASLRDRWNYGYTF. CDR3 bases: TGTGCCAGCAGCGCCTCCTTAAGGGACAGATGGAACTATGGCTACACCTTC.

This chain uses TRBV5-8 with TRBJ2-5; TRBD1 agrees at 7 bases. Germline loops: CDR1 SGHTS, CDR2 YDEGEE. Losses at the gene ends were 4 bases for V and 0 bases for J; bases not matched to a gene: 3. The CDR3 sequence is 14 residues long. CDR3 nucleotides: TGTGCCAGCAGCGAAGGGACAGACCAAGAGACCCAGTACTTC. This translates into CASSEGTDQETQYF.